The T cell receptor beta chain described here comes from a study of blood T cell repertoires in COVID-19. Across the whole study: The samples span acute and convalescent COVID-19 from the United States, Italy and Spain. T cells, B-cell-depleted T cells, or PBMCs provided the cDNA or gDNA that served as material.

Patients at the Seattle site were enrolled during active infection and followed longitudinally. Authors' processing steps: The assay estimated nucleated cells by amplifying reference gene primers. The table came from immunoSEQ multiplex PCR; TCRdb's copy has only in-frame clones and leaves some out. From that table come the V and J calls and clone size; the DNA was used to work out D and trimming. The sample yields under 200,000 clones, approximately 91% seen once. V was pared by 0 bases and J by 0 bases, with 12 bases between. CDR1 is KGHSH and CDR2 is LQKENI in the germline V gene. CDR3 length: 17 residues.

The sequence derives from a man aged 18 to 29 with COVID-19, enrolled during active disease. Source material: peripheral blood. V usage is TRBV18 and J usage is TRBJ1-5; no definite D call. As DNA, the CDR3 is TGTGCCAGCTCACCACCTTGGTGGGAGCTTAGCAATCAGCCCCAGCATTTT. This encodes CASSPPWWELSNQPQHF.